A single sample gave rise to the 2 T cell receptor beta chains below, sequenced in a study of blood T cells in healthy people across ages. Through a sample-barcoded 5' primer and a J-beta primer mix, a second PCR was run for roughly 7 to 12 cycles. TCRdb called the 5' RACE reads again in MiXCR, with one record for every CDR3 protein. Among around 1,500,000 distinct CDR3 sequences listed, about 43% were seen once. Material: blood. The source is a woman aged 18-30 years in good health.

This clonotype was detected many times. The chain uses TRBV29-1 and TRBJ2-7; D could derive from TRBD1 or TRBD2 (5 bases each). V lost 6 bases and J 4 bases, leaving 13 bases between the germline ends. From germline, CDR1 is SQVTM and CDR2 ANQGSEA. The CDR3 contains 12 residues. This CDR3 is CSVPSGPYEQYF. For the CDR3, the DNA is TGCAGCGTGCCCTCGGGGCCATACGAGCAGTACTTC.

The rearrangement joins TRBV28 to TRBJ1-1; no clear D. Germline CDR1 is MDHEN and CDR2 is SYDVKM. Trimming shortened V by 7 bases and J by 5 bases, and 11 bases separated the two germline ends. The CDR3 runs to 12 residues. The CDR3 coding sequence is TGTGCCAGCATGGTTAGTAGGACTGAAGCTTTCTTT. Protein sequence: CASMVSRTEAFF.